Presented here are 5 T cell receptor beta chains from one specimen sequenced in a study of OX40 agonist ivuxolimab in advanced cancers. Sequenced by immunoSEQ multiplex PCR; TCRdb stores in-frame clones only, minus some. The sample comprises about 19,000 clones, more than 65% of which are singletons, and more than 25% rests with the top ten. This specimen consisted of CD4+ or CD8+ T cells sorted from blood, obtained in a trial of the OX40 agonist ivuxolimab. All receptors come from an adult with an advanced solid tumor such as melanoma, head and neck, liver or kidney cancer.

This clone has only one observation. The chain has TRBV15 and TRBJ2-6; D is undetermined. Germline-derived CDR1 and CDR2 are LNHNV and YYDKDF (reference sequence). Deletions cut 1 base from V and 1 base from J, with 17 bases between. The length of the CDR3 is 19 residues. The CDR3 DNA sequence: TGTGCCACCAGCAGAGTAGGTACAGTCCCCTATTCTGGGGCCAACGTCCTGACTTTC. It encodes CATSRVGTVPYSGANVLTF.

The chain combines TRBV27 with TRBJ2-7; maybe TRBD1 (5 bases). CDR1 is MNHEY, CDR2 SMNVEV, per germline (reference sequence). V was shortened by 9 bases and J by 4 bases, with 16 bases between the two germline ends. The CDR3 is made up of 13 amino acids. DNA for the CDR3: TGTGCCAGTGGGGCGATAGGACATTACGAGCAGTACTTC. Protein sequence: CASGAIGHYEQYF.

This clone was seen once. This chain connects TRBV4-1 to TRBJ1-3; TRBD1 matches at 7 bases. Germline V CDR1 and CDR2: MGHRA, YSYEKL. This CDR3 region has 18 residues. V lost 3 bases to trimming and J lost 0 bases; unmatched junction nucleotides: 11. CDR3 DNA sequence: TGCGCCAGCAGCCAGGGGACCACAGGGGCGAGCTCTGGAAACACCATATATTTT. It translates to CASSQGTTGASSGNTIYF.

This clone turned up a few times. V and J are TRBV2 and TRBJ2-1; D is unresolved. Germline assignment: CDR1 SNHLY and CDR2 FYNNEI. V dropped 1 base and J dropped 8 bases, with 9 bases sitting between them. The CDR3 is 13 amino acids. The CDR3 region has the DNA TGTGCCAGCAGTGAAGGACTGTTCTATGAGCAGTTCTTC. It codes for CASSEGLFYEQFF.

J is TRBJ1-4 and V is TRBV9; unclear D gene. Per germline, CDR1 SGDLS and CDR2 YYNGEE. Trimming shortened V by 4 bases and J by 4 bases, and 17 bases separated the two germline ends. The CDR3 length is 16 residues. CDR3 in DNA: TGTGCCAGCAGCTCGACGAAGGACGGCGATAATGAAAAACTGTTTTTT. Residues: CASSSTKDGDNEKLFF.